This TCR beta chain was sequenced in a study of blood T cell repertoires in COVID-19. Overall study: T cells, B-cell-depleted T cells, or PBMCs provided the cDNA or gDNA that served as material.

Grouping used clinical history reported by participants in a survey and questionnaire. Two negative PCRs, clearance, or symptom resolution were required of recovered Cohort 3 donors. CDR3 length: 17 amino acids. Germline-derived CDR1 and CDR2 are MGHRA and YSYEKL. V gave up 1 base and J gave up 7 bases; unmatched junction bases: 15. Original processing methods: From reference gene primer amplification, estimates of nucleated cell counts were derived. Sequencing used immunoSEQ multiplex PCR; TCRdb keeps in-frame clones, though not all of them. V and J calls and clone size follow that table, whereas D and trimming were derived from the DNA. This table has 350,000 or so clones, roughly 87% appearing once.

Sequencing was performed on PBMCs or T cells enriched from blood (not recorded which). The receptor was derived from a woman aged 25 to 39 who had recovered from COVID-19. The chain uses TRBV4-1 and TRBJ1-2; TRBD1 agrees at 7 bases. CDR3 loop: CASSQGVGGAMLSGYTF. CDR3 DNA: TGCGCCAGCAGCCAAGGAGTAGGGGGCGCGATGCTGAGTGGCTACACCTTC.